This T cell receptor beta chain came from a study of blood T cell repertoires in COVID-19. This table comes from immunoSEQ multiplex PCR, and its TCRdb copy is limited to in-frame clones, with some not included. The top ten clones hold 3% to 4.5% of a sample with 330,000 or so clones, about 92% of them seen once. Seattle cases were enrolled at active infection and followed longitudinally. The CDR3 sequence is 13 residues long. V lost 1 base to trimming and J lost 11 bases; unmatched junction nucleotides: 6. CDR1 is SGHTA and CDR2 is FQGTGA in the germline V gene. This receptor was obtained from a woman in her sixties or seventies with COVID-19, enrolled during active disease. Material: peripheral blood. The rearrangement uses TRBV7-3 and TRBJ1-1; 8 bases are shared with TRBD1. The CDR3 nucleotides are TGTGCCAGCAGCTTAAGCCAGGGGGCTTCGGCTTTCTTT. Amino acid sequence: CASSLSQGASAFF.